Listed here are 13 T cell receptor beta chains from one sample, sequenced in a study of siplizumab effects on memory and regulatory T cells. This table comes from immunoSEQ multiplex PCR, and its TCRdb copy is limited to in-frame clones, with some not included. The sample contains about 100,000 clones, 94% of which appear only once. What was sequenced was non-Treg CD4+ T cells sorted from blood. Every receptor here comes from a human donor in good health.

The V and J genes are TRBV11-2 and TRBJ2-1; TRBD2 aligns across 7 bases. The germline CDR1 and CDR2 sequences are SGHAT and FQNNGV. The CDR3 totals 18 residues. J gave up 0 bases and V 4 bases, and 12 bases lay outside the gene matches. CDR3 amino acids: CASSSSRPGGVSYNEQFF. DNA for the CDR3: TGTGCCAGCAGCTCCTCCCGCCCGGGGGGAGTCTCCTACAATGAGCAGTTCTTC.

The chain combines TRBV5-6 with TRBJ2-3, with D possibly matching TRBD1 (6 bases). The germline V gene encodes CDR1 SGHDT and CDR2 YYEEEE. The V end was cut by 0 bases, the J end by 2 bases, with 13 bases between. The CDR3 is made up of 16 amino acids. The CDR3 protein is CASSLALDSHTDTQYF. In nucleotides, the CDR3 is TGTGCCAGCAGCTTGGCCTTGGACAGCCACACAGATACGCAGTATTTT.

The J gene is TRBJ2-7, the V gene TRBV6-1, with TRBD2 as a possible D gene (6 bases). The CDR3 has 13 amino acids. With 4 bases removed from V and 6 bases from J, the gap between germline ends came to 13 bases. Germline V gene sequence: CDR1 MNHNS, CDR2 SASEGT. The CDR3 loop reads CASSVRGSLEQYF. The CDR3 coding sequence is TGTGCCAGCAGTGTCCGGGGGTCGCTCGAGCAGTACTTC.

The chain combines TRBV19 with TRBJ2-7; TRBD1 or TRBD2 may be the D gene (6 bases each). The V gene's germline CDR1 is LNHDA and CDR2 SQIVND (reference sequence). The germline V and J ends were trimmed by 8 bases and 6 bases, with 23 bases remaining between them. This CDR3 region has 15 residues. The CDR3 DNA sequence: TGTGCCAGTGTAGGTCACGGCGGGACGACAGGCGAGCAGTACTTC. It specifies CASVGHGGTTGEQYF.

V and J are TRBV7-9 and TRBJ1-1, with 8 bases fitting TRBD1. V shed 4 bases, J shed 5 bases, and the junction held 9 bases outside the gene matches. CDR3 length equals 15 residues. Germline V CDR1 and CDR2: SEHNR, FQNEAQ (reference sequence). The CDR3 is CASSSGQGIWTEAFF. CDR3 coding DNA: TGTGCCAGCAGCTCCGGACAGGGCATCTGGACTGAAGCTTTCTTT.

The rearrangement joins TRBV19 to TRBJ2-2; 10 bases map to TRBD1. Per the germline V gene, CDR1 is LNHDA and CDR2 is SQIVND (reference sequence). After removal of 9 bases from V and 4 bases from J, the junction contained 11 bases not matched to a gene. The CDR3 consists of 16 residues. The DNA of the CDR3 is TGTGCCAGCCGACTCAACCGGGACAGGGGCACCGGGGAGCTGTTTTTT. It codes for CASRLNRDRGTGELFF.

This chain links TRBV19 with TRBJ2-7; D might be TRBD1 (6 bases). The V gene's germline CDR1 is LNHDA and CDR2 SQIVND (reference sequence). The CDR3 sequence is 12 residues long. Trimming removed 6 bases from V and 1 base from J, with 7 bases in between. The CDR3 region is CASSDRSYEQYF. CDR3 in DNA: TGTGCCAGTAGCGACAGGTCCTACGAGCAGTACTTC. Looking up the rest from reference TRBV19 and TRBJ2-7 gives the full variable domain: DGGITQSPKYLFRKEGQNVTLSCEQNLNHDAMYWYRQDPGQGLRLIYYSQIVNDFQKGDIAEGYSVSREKKESFPLTVTSAQKNPTAFYLCASSDRSYEQYFGPGTRLTVT.

The V and J genes are TRBV6-5 and TRBJ2-2; D remains ambiguous. The germline V gene encodes CDR1 MNHEY and CDR2 SVGAGI. The CDR3 consists of 14 residues. Trimming pared 0 bases from V and 2 bases from J, leaving 4 bases between. The CDR3 DNA is TGTGCCAGCAGTTACTCGCTTAACACCGGGGAGCTGTTTTTT. It yields the protein CASSYSLNTGELFF.

The rearrangement links TRBV18 to TRBJ2-7; tentatively, D is TRBD1 (5 bases). Germline V gene lookup returns CDR1 KGHSH and CDR2 LQKENI. The CDR3 runs 14 residues. Trimming pared 5 bases from V and 3 bases from J, leaving 14 bases between. This chain's CDR3 is CASSGQGFSYEQYF. For the CDR3, the DNA is TGTGCCAGCTCAGGTCAGGGTTTTAGCTACGAGCAGTACTTC.

The chain employs TRBV7-8 and TRBJ2-7; possible D gene TRBD2, 6 bases. The germline gives CDR1 SGHVS, CDR2 FQNEAQ. Trimming left V 4 bases short and J 3 bases short, with 13 bases between. The CDR3 is 14 amino acids. Here the CDR3 DNA reads TGTGCCAGCAGCTGGGCGGGCGGGAACTACGAGCAGTACTTC. Amino acids: CASSWAGGNYEQYF.

This clone came up once. CDR3 region: CASSLLGPRDEKLFF. The CDR3 DNA reads TGTGCCAGCAGCCTACTCGGACCCAGGGATGAAAAACTGTTTTTT. The V gene is TRBV7-2, the J gene TRBJ1-4, with a weak D call TRBD1 (5 bases). The CDR3 extends over 15 amino acids. The V gene's germline CDR1 is SGHTA and CDR2 FQGNSA. V dropped 5 bases and J dropped 6 bases, with 16 bases sitting between them.

V is TRBV11-2 and J is TRBJ1-4; a weak D match, TRBD1 (6 bases). The CDR3 extends over 13 amino acids. Trimming removed 0 bases at V and 10 bases at J, with 9 bases between. Germline V gene lookup returns CDR1 SGHAT and CDR2 FQNNGV. The CDR3 coding sequence is TGTGCCAGCAGCTTAGACAGGGGAGGAAAACTGTTTTTT. Protein: CASSLDRGGKLFF.

This chain uses TRBV10-2 with TRBJ2-7; tentatively, D is TRBD2 (7 bases). V lost 2 bases to trimming and J lost 7 bases, with 18 bases between them. Germline CDR1 reads WSHSY; CDR2 reads SAAADI. This CDR3 spans 15 amino acids. The CDR3 sequence: CASSEARARGGEQYF. The CDR3 DNA is TGCGCCAGCAGTGAGGCGAGAGCTAGGGGGGGTGAGCAGTACTTC.